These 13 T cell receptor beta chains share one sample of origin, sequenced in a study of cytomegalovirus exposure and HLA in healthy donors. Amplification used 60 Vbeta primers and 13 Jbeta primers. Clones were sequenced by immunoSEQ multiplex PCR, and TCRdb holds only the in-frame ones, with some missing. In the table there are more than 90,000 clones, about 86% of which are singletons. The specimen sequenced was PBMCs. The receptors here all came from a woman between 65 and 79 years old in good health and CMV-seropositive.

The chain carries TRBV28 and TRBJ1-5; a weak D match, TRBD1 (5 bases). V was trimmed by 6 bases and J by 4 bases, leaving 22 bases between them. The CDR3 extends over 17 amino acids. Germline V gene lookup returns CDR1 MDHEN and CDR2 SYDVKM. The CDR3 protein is CASSFPGAGRMNQPQHF. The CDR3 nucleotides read TGTGCCAGCAGCTTCCCTGGGGCAGGGCGTATGAATCAGCCCCAGCATTTT.

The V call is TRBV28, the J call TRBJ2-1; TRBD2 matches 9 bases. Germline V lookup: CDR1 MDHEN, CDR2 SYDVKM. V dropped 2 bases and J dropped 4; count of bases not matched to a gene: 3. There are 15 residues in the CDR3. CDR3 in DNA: TGTGCCAGCAGTTTAGCGGGAGGGCCGTACAATGAGCAGTTCTTC. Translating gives CASSLAGGPYNEQFF.

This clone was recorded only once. The CDR3 protein is CASSLRGNVAGEWVNEQFF. In DNA form, the CDR3 reads TGCGCCAGCAGCCTGCGCGGAAATGTAGCGGGAGAATGGGTCAATGAGCAGTTCTTC. The chain has TRBV5-1 and TRBJ2-1, with 9 nucleotides matching TRBD2. The CDR3 has 19 amino acids. With 4 bases clipped from V and 6 bases from J, the junction kept 20 bases outside the gene matches. Germline-derived CDR1 and CDR2 are SGHRS and YFSETQ.

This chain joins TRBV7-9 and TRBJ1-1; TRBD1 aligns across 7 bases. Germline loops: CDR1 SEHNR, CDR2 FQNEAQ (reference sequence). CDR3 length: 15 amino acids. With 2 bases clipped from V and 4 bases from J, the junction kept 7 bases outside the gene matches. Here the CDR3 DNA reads TGTGCCAGCAGCTTAAAAGGAACAGGGGTCACTGAAGCTTTCTTT. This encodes CASSLKGTGVTEAFF.

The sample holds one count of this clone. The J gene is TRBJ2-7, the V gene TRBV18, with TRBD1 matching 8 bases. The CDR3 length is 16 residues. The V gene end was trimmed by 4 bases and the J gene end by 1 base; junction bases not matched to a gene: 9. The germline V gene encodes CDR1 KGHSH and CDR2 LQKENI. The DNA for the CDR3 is TGTGCCAGCTCACAACTCGGACAGGGACCGTCCTACGAGCAGTACTTC. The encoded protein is CASSQLGQGPSYEQYF.

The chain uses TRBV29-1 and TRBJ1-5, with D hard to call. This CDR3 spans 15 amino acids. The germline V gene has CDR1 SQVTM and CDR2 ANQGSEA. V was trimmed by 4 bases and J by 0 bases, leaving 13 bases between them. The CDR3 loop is CSVGSSGNSNQPQHF. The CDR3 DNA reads TGCAGCGTTGGGTCGTCGGGGAATAGCAATCAGCCCCAGCATTTT.

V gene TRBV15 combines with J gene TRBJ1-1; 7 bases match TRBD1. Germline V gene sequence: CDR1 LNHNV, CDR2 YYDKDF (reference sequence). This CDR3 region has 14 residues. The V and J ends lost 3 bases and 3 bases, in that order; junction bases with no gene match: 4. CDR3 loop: CATSSYRGYTEAFF. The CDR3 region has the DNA TGTGCCACCAGCAGCTACAGGGGATACACTGAAGCTTTCTTT.

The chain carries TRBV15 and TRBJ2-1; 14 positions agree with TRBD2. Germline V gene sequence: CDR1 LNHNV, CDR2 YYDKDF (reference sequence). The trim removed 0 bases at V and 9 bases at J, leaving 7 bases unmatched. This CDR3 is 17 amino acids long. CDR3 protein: CATSREGTSGRRSEQFF. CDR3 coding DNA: TGTGCCACCAGCAGAGAGGGGACTAGCGGGAGAAGGAGTGAGCAGTTCTTC.

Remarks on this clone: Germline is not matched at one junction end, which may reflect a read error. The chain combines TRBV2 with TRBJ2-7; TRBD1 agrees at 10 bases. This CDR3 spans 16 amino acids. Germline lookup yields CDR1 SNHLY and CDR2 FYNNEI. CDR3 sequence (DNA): TGTGCCAGCAGGGAAGCCTTGGACAGGGGGATGCGCGAGCAGTACTTC. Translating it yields CASREALDRGMREQYF.

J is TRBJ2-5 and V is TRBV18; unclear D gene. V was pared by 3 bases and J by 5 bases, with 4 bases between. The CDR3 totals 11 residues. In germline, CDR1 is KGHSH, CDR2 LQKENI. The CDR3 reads CASSPLETQYF. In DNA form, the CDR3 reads TGTGCCAGCTCACCCCTTGAGACCCAGTACTTC.

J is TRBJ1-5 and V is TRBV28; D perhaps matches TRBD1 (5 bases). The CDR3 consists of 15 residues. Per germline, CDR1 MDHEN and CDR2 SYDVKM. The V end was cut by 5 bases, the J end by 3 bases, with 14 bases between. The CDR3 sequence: CASSIARDFNQPQHF. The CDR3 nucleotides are TGTGCCAGCAGTATCGCCCGGGACTTCAATCAGCCCCAGCATTTT.

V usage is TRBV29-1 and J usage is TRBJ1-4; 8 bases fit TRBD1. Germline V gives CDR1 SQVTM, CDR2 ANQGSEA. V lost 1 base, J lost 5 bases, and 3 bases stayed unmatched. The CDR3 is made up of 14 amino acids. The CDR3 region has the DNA TGCAGCGTTGAAGGGGGACAGGAGAATGAAAAACTGTTTTTT. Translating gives CSVEGGQENEKLFF.

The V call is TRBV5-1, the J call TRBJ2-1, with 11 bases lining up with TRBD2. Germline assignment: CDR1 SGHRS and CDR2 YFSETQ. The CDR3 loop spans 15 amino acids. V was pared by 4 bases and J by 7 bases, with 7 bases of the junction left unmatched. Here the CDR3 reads CASSIGTSGNNEQFF. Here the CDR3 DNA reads TGCGCCAGCAGCATCGGGACTAGCGGAAATAATGAGCAGTTCTTC.